Following are 15 T cell receptor beta chains from one sample sequenced in a study of blood T cell repertoires in COVID-19. The assay was immunoSEQ multiplex PCR, and TCRdb's table has in-frame clones only and misses some. Among 39,000 or so clones listed, over 70% were seen once. What was sequenced was peripheral blood. These receptors all stem from a woman of 80 years or more with active or convalescent COVID-19.

V usage is TRBV5-1 and J usage is TRBJ1-3, with D uncertain. CDR1 and CDR2 from the germline V gene are SGHRS and YFSETQ. With 2 bases removed from V and 0 bases from J, the gap between germline ends came to 12 bases. This CDR3 has 16 amino acids. This chain's CDR3 is CASSFSPGSSGNTIYF. The CDR3 region has the DNA TGCGCCAGCAGCTTCAGTCCGGGAAGCTCTGGAAACACCATATATTTT.

The chain has TRBV19 and TRBJ1-2; no clear D. CDR3 length equals 14 residues. The germline gives CDR1 LNHDA, CDR2 SQIVND (reference sequence). Trimming removed 10 bases at V and 4 bases at J, with 19 bases between. The CDR3: CATRVSEAPYGYTF. DNA of the CDR3: TGTGCCACCCGCGTTTCAGAGGCCCCCTATGGCTACACCTTC.

The rearrangement links TRBV3-1 (or the pseudogene TRBV3-2) to TRBJ1-2; 7 bases agree with TRBD1. Losses at the gene ends were 4 bases for V and 1 base for J; bases not matched to a gene: 6. This CDR3 has 15 residues. The germline V gene encodes CDR1 LGHDT and CDR2 YNNKEL (reference sequence). Here the CDR3 reads CASSPGQRNNYGYTF. CDR3 DNA: TGTGCCAGCAGCCCGGGACAGAGAAATAACTATGGCTACACCTTC.

This rearrangement joins TRBV4-3 to TRBJ2-2; perhaps TRBD2 as D (5 bases). The V end was cut by 0 bases, the J end by 4 bases, with 18 bases between. This CDR3 has 18 amino acids. The germline V gene encodes CDR1 LGHNA and CDR2 YSLEER. The CDR3: CASSQEVAGRTSTGELFF. DNA for the CDR3: TGCGCCAGCAGCCAAGAGGTTGCTGGGAGAACTAGCACCGGGGAGCTGTTTTTT.

V and J are TRBV24-1 and TRBJ2-1, with D unresolved. Between the trimmed V and J ends, which lost 0 bases and 3 bases, there was a span of 11 bases. Germline V gene lookup returns CDR1 KGHDR and CDR2 SFDVKD. This CDR3 is 16 amino acids long. DNA for the CDR3: TGTGCCACCAGTGATTTGCGAGATTCGGGCTACAATGAGCAGTTCTTC. Protein sequence: CATSDLRDSGYNEQFF.

V usage is TRBV15 and J usage is TRBJ2-2; the D gene is possibly TRBD1 (6 bases). This CDR3 comprises 15 residues. The V and J ends lost 5 bases and 3 bases respectively, with 13 bases between them. CDR1 is LNHNV and CDR2 is YYDKDF in the germline V gene (reference sequence). CDR3 sequence: CATSQGQPDTGELFF. The DNA for the CDR3 is TGTGCCACCAGCCAAGGACAGCCAGACACCGGGGAGCTGTTTTTT.

The chain uses TRBV25-1 and TRBJ2-5; 7 nucleotides match TRBD1. Trimming at V came to 4 bases and at J to 4 bases, leaving 15 bases not matched to a gene. CDR3 size: 17 residues. Per the germline V gene, CDR1 is MGHDK and CDR2 is SYGVNS. The CDR3 spells CASSATRDRALSETQYF. The DNA of the CDR3 is TGTGCCAGCAGTGCAACCCGGGACAGAGCTTTGTCAGAGACCCAGTACTTC. Together with reference TRBV25-1 and TRBJ2-5, the CDR3 gives the full variable domain: EADIYQTPRYLVIGTGKKITLECSQTMGHDKMYWYQQDPGMELHLIHYSYGVNSTEKGDLSSESTVSRIRTEHFPLTLESARPSHTSQYLCASSATRDRALSETQYFGPGTRLLVL.

The V and J genes are TRBV24-1 and TRBJ2-3; D is undetermined. Between the trimmed V and J ends, which lost 5 bases and 8 bases, there was a span of 10 bases. The CDR3 length is 12 residues. Per germline, CDR1 KGHDR and CDR2 SFDVKD. This chain's CDR3 is CATSATPGTQYF. The CDR3 nucleotides read TGTGCCACCAGTGCGACCCCGGGTACGCAGTATTTT.

The V gene is TRBV4-1, the J gene TRBJ1-2; perhaps TRBD1 as D (6 bases). The V end lost 1 base, the J end lost 4 bases, and 16 bases lay between the germline ends. Germline assignment: CDR1 MGHRA and CDR2 YSYEKL. The length of the CDR3 is 16 residues. The CDR3 coding sequence is TGCGCCAGCAGCCAAGTGGGACAAAAGAGGGGCTATGGCTACACCTTC. It encodes CASSQVGQKRGYGYTF.

Comments on this clone: Other DNA variants within this sample encode the same CDR3. The chain uses TRBV28 and TRBJ2-1; 15 bases are a match to TRBD2. The CDR3 extends over 15 amino acids. V lost 2 bases and J lost 7; bases outside the gene matches: 0. Germline-derived CDR1 and CDR2 are MDHEN and SYDVKM. CDR3 protein: CASSLGLAGGNEQFF. In nucleotides, the CDR3 is TGTGCCAGCAGTTTAGGACTAGCGGGAGGGAATGAGCAGTTCTTC.

This clone was observed once. The rearrangement joins TRBV24-1 to TRBJ2-3; D not resolved. This CDR3 contains 16 residues. Germline CDR1 is KGHDR and CDR2 is SFDVKD. The germline V and J ends were trimmed by 2 bases and 0 bases, with 11 bases remaining between them. CDR3: CATSDSPLTSTDTQYF. As DNA, the CDR3 is TGTGCCACCAGTGATTCTCCCCTCACTAGCACAGATACGCAGTATTTT.

This chain links TRBV5-4 with TRBJ2-1, with 9 nucleotides matching TRBD2. There are 16 residues in the CDR3. V trimming: 0 bases; J trimming: 1 base; junction bases outside the gene matches: 2. Germline CDR1 reads SGHNT; CDR2 reads YYREEE (reference sequence). CDR3 nucleotides: TGTGCCAGCAGCTTGGGGAGCGGGAGGTCCTACAATGAGCAGTTCTTC. This encodes CASSLGSGRSYNEQFF.

This chain connects TRBV2 to TRBJ2-3; 10 bases fit TRBD1. J lost 3 bases, V lost 4 bases, and 4 bases had no gene match. Germline V CDR1 and CDR2: SNHLY, FYNNEI. This CDR3 spans 15 amino acids. The CDR3 DNA is TGTGCCAGCAGTGTCGGACAGGGGGGTACAGATACGCAGTATTTT. Protein sequence: CASSVGQGGTDTQYF.

The chain carries TRBV28 and TRBJ2-5, with 12 bases lining up with TRBD2. Germline loops: CDR1 MDHEN, CDR2 SYDVKM. The CDR3 is 15 amino acids. The V segment lost 4 bases and the J segment 4 bases; nucleotides outside the gene matches: 4. CDR3 region: CASSSGLAGLETQYF. The DNA for the CDR3 is TGTGCCAGCAGTTCCGGACTAGCGGGACTAGAGACCCAGTACTTC.

This chain links TRBV7-3 with TRBJ1-1, with 7 bases aligning to TRBD1. The germline V gene encodes CDR1 SGHTA and CDR2 FQGTGA. Unmatched junction bases numbered 9, after V lost 5 bases and J lost 0 bases. CDR3 length equals 16 residues. The CDR3 coding sequence is TGTGCCAGCAGCCCGGCACAGGGGAGCATGAACACTGAAGCTTTCTTT. Protein: CASSPAQGSMNTEAFF.